This TCR beta chain was captured by sequencing in a study of technical replicates of blood from several donors. The table came from immunoSEQ multiplex PCR; TCRdb's copy has only in-frame clones and leaves some out. The table lists 9,500 to 15,000 clones, roughly 95% of them singletons. The receptor was isolated from a human donor in good health. Material: PBMCs.

Here the CDR3 DNA reads TGCGCCAGCAGCTTGGAAGCTAGCGGGTCCTCCTACAATGAGCAGTTCTTC. Translated: CASSLEASGSSYNEQFF. The J gene is TRBJ2-1, the V gene TRBV5-1; 8 bases agree with TRBD2. The CDR3 spans 17 residues. Germline loops: CDR1 SGHRS, CDR2 YFSETQ. The V gene end was trimmed by 0 bases and the J gene end by 0 bases; junction bases not matched to a gene: 5.